This entry concerns a single TCR beta chain. What it recognizes is unknown. The sample originates from a study of T cells after yellow fever vaccination. Overall study results and limits: Abundant bulk-derived clonotypes could contaminate FACS-sorted repertoires.

Using its own MiXCR run on the 5' RACE reads, TCRdb lists one record per CDR3 protein. This table has some 340,000 distinct CDR3 sequences, over 8.5% appearing once. In germline, CDR1 is KGHSH, CDR2 LQKENI. The CDR3 is 17 residues long. V lost 3 bases to trimming and J lost 4 bases, with 21 bases between them. The genes are TRBV18 and TRBJ1-1; D possibly corresponds to TRBD1 (6 bases). Sequenced here: CD4+ T cells sorted from PBMCs, sampled 45 days after the yellow fever booster vaccination. This clonotype originated in a man aged 18-30 years who received the YFV17D yellow fever vaccine. CDR3 in DNA: TGTGCCAGCTCACCTCTCCAGGCACAGGGTCATATCACTGAAGCTTTCTTT. It yields the protein CASSPLQAQGHITEAFF. The whole variable domain, filled in from reference TRBV18 and TRBJ1-1, reads NAGVMQNPRHLVRRRGQEARLRCSPMKGHSHVYWYRQLPEEGLKFMVYLQKENIIDESGMPKERFSAEFPKEGPSILRIQQVVRGDSAAYFCASSPLQAQGHITEAFFGQGTRLTVV.